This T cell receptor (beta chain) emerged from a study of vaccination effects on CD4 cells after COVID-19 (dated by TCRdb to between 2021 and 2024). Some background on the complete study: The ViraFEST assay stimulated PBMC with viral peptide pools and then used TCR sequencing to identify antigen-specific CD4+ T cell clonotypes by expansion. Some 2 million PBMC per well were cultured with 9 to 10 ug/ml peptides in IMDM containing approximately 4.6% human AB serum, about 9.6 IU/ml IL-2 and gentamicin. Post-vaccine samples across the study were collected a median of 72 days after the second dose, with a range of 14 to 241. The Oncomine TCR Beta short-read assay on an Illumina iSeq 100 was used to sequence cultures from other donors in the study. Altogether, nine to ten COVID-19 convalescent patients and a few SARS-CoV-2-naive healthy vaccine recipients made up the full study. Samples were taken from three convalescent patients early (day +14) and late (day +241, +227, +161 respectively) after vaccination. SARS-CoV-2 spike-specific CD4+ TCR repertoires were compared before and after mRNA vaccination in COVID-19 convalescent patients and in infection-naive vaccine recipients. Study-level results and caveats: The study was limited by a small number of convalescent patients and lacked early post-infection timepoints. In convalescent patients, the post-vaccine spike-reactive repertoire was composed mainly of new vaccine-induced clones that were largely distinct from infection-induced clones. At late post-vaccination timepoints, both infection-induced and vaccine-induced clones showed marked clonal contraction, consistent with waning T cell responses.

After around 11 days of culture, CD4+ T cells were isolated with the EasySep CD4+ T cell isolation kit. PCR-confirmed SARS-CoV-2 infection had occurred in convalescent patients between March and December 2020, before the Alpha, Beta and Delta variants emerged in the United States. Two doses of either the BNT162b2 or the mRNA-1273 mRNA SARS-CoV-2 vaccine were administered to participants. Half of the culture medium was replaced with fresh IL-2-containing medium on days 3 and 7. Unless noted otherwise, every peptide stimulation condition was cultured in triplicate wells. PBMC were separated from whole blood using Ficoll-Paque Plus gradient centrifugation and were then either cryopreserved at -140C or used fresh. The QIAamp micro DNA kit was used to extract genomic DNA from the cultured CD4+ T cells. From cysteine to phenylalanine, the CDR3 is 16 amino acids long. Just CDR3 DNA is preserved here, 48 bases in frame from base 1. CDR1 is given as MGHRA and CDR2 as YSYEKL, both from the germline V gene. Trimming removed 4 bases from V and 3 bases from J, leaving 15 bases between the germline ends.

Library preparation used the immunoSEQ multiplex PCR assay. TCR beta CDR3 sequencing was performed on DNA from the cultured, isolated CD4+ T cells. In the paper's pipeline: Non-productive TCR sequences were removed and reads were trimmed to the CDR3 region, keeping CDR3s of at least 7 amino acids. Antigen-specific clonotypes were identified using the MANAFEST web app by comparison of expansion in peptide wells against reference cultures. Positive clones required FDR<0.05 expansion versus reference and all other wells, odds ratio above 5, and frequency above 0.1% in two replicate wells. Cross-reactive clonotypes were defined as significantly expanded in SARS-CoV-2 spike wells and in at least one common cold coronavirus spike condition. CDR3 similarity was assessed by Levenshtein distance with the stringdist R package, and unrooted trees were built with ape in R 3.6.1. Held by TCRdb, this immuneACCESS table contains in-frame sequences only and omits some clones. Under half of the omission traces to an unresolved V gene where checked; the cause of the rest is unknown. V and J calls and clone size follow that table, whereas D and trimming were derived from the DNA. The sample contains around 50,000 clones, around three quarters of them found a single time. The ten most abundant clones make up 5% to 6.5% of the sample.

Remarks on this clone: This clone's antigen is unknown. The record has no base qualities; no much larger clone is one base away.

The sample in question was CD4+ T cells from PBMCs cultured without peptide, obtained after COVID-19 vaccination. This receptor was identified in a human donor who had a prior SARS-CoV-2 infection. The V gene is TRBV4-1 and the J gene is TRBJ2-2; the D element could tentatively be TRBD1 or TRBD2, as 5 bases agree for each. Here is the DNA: TGCGCCAGCAGCCTACAGTGGGGGACGGACACCGGGGAGCTGTTTTTT. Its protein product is CASSLQWGTDTGELFF.